The present T cell receptor beta chain was sequenced within a study of cytomegalovirus exposure and HLA in healthy donors. The table came from immunoSEQ multiplex PCR; TCRdb's copy has only in-frame clones and leaves some out. The repertoire holds some 130,000 clones, with roughly nine tenths as singletons. V trimming: 7 bases; J trimming: 8 bases; junction bases outside the gene matches: 9. The CDR3 is 15 residues long. Germline values: CDR1 LNHDA, CDR2 SQIVND (reference sequence). Sequencing input: PBMCs. The receptor was derived from a man aged 18 to 29 in good health and CMV-seronegative. The genes are TRBV19 and TRBJ1-6, with 9 bases matching TRBD1. CDR3 sequence reads: CASTTTTGGDSPLHF. In DNA form, the CDR3 reads TGTGCCAGTACCACTACTACAGGGGGCGATTCACCCCTCCACTTT.